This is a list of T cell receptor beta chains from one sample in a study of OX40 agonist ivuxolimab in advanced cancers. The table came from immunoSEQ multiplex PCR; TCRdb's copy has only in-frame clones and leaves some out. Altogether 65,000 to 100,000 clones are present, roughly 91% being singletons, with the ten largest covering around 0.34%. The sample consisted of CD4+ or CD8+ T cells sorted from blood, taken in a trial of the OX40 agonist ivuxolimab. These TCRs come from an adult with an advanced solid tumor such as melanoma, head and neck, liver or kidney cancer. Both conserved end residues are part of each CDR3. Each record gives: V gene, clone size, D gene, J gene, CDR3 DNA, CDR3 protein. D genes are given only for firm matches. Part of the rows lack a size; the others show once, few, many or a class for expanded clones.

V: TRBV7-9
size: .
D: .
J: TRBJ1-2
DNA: TGTGCCAGCAGCTCAGGCTTCGTCTATGGCTACACCTTC
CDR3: CASSSGFVYGYTF

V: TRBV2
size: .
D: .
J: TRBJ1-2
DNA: TGTGCCAGCAGTGAAGGACATGCTGGCTACACCTTC
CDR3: CASSEGHAGYTF

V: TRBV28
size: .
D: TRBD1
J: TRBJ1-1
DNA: TGTGCCAGCAGTTTATCGTTTGGGACAGGGGGCAACACTGAAGCTTTCTTT
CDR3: CASSLSFGTGGNTEAFF

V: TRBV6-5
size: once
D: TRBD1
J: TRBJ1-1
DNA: TGTGCCAGCAGCACGAGGGGGCCGAACACTGAAGCTTTCTTT
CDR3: CASSTRGPNTEAFF

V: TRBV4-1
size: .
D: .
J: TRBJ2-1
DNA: TGCGCCAGCAGCCAAGATGAAAGGGGCTACAATGAGCAGTTCTTC
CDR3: CASSQDERGYNEQFF

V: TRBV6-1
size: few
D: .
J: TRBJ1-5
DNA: TGTGCCAGCAGCCATATTAATCAGCCCCAGCATTTT
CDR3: CASSHINQPQHF

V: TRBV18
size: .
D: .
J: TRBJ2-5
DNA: TGTGCCAGCTCACCGTCCGGACTCCCTGAGGGAGTGTACCAAGAGACCCAGTACTTC
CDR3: CASSPSGLPEGVYQETQYF

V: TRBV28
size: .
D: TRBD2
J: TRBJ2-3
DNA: TGTGCCAGCAGTTCATATAGCGGGGGGGCCTTGAATACGCAGTATTTT
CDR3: CASSSYSGGALNTQYF

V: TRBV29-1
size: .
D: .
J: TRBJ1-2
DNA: TGCAGCGTTGAAAGGCAGACTAACTATGGCTACACCTTC
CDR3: CSVERQTNYGYTF

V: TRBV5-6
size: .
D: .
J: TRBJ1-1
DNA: TGTGCCAGCAGCCCCTCGTTGCGGGGGACTGAAGCTTTCTTT
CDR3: CASSPSLRGTEAFF

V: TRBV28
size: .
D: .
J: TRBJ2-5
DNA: TGTGCCAGCAGCTCCGGACAGACCCAGTACTTC
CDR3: CASSSGQTQYF

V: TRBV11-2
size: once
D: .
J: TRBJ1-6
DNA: TGTGCCAGCAGCGACCCTACTCTCGCGGGGGAGGGTTCACCCCTCCACTTT
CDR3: CASSDPTLAGEGSPLHF

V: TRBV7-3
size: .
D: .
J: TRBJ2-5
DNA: TGTGCCAGCAGCTTGCACGGCGGGGGGCCCCAGGGGGCCCAGTACTTC
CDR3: CASSLHGGGPQGAQYF

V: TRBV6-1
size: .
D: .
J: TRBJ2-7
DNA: TGTGCCAGCAGTTTTCCAACAGGAGCCTACGAGCAGTACTTC
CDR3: CASSFPTGAYEQYF

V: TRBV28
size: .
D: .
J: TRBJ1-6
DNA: TGTGCCAGCAGTTTGTGGGAAAAAAATTCACCCCTCCACTTT
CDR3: CASSLWEKNSPLHF

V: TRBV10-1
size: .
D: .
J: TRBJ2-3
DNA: TGCGCCAGCAGTTCCAGGGGAAGGGGGACAGATACGCAGTATTTT
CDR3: CASSSRGRGTDTQYF

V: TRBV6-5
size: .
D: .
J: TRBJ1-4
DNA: TGTGCCAGCAGGCCCTACGGGAGGGAGAATGAAAAACTGTTTTTT
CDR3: CASRPYGRENEKLFF

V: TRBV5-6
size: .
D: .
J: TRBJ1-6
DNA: TGTGCCAGCAGCGAGATACGGGACCGGAGCTCCTATAATTCACCCCTCCACTTT
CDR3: CASSEIRDRSSYNSPLHF

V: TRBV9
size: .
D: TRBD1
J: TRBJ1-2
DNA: TGTGCCAGCAGCCCCAACCCAACAGGGGGCTATGGCTACACCTTC
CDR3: CASSPNPTGGYGYTF

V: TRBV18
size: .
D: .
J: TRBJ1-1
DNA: TGTGCCAGCTCACCCACAGGGCGAAACACTGAAGCTTTCTTT
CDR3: CASSPTGRNTEAFF